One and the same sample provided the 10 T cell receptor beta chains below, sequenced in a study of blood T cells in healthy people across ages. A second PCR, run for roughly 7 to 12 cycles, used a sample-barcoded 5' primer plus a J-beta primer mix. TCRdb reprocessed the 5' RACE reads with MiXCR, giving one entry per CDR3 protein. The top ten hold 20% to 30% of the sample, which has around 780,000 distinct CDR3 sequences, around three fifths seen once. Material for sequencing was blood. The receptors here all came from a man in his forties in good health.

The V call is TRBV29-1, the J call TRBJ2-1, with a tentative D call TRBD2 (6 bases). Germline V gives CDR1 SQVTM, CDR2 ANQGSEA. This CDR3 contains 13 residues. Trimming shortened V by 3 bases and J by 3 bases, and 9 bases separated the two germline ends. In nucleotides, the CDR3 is TGCAGCGTTGAGCGGGACTTCTACAATGAGCAGTTCTTC. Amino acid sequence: CSVERDFYNEQFF.

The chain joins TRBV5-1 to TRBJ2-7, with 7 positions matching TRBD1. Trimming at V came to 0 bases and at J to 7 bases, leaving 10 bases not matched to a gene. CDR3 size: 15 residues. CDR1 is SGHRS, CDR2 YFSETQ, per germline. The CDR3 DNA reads TGCGCCAGCAGCTTGGAGGGGGCTCGGATCGATGAGCAGTACTTC. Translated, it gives CASSLEGARIDEQYF.

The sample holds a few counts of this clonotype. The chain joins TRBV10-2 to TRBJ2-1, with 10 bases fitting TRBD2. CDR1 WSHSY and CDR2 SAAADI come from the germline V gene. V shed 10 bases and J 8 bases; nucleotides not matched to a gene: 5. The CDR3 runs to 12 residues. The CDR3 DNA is TGCGCCACCCAACTAGCGGGGTATGAGCAGTTCTTC. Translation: CATQLAGYEQFF.

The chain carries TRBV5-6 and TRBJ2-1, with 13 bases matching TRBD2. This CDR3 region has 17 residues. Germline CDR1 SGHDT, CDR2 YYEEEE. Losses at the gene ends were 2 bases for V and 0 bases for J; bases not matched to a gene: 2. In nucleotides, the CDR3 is TGTGCCAGCAGCTTCACTAGCGGGGGGGCCTCCTACAATGAGCAGTTCTTC. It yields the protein CASSFTSGGASYNEQFF.

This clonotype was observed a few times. CDR3 in DNA: TGTGCCAGCAAACTCACTGAGCGGACCTACGAGCAGTACTTC. Translating it yields CASKLTERTYEQYF. The chain links TRBV7-2 to TRBJ2-7; the D gene is possibly TRBD2 (5 bases). This CDR3 is 14 amino acids long. CDR1 is SGHTA and CDR2 is FQGNSA in the germline V gene. V was shortened by 7 bases and J by 2 bases, with 15 bases between the two germline ends. The whole variable domain, remainder taken from reference TRBV7-2 and TRBJ2-7, is GAGVSQSPSNKVTEKGKDVELRCDPISGHTALYWYRQSLGQGLEFLIYFQGNSAPDKSGLPSDRFSAERTGGSVSTLTIQRTQQEDSAVYLCASKLTERTYEQYFGPGTRLTVT.

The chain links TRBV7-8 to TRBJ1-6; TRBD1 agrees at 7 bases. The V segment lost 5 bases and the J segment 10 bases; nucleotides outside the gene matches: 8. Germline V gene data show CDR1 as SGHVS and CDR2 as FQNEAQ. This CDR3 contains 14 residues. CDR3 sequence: CASSRRTGTSPLHF. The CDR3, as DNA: TGTGCCAGCAGCCGCAGGACAGGAACCTCACCCCTCCACTTT. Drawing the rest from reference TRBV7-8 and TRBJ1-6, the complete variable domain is GAGVSQSPRYKVAKRGQDVALRCDPISGHVSLFWYQQALGQGPEFLTYFQNEAQLDKSGLPSDRFFAERPEGSVSTLKIQRTQQEDSAVYLCASSRRTGTSPLHFGNGTRLTVT.

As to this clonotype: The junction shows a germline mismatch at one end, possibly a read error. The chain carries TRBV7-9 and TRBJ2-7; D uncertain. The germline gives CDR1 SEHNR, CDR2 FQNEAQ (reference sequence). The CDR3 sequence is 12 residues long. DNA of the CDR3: TGTGTCAGCAGCCTCGACCCCTACGAGCAGTACTTC. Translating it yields CVSSLDPYEQYF.

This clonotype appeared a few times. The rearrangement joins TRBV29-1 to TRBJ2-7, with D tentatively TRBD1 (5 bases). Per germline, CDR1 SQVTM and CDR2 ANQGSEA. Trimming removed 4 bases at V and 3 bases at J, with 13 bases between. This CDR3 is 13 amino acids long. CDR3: CSVVWGSLYEQYF. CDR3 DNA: TGCAGCGTTGTGTGGGGCAGCCTCTACGAGCAGTACTTC.

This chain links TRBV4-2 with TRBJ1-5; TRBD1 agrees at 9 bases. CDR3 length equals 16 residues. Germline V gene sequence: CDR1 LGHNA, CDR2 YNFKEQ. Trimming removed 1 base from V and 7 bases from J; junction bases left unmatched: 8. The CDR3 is CASSQVATGGRQPQHF. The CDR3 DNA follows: TGTGCCAGCAGCCAAGTCGCTACAGGGGGCCGACAGCCCCAGCATTTT.

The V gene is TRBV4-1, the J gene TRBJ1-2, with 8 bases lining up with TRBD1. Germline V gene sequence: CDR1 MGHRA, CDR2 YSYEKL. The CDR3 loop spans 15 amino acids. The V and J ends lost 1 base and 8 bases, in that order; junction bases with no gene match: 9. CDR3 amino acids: CASSQGAGGTRGYTF. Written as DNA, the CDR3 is TGCGCCAGCAGCCAAGGAGCAGGGGGCACCAGGGGCTACACCTTC.